This TCR beta chain emerged from a study of shared clonotypes between healthy human individuals. Study information: Donors, aged 18 to 49, were a couple of women and a few men. The study's findings and limits: A handful of donors had 5% to 6% of their naive CD4 clonotypes in common. Compared with clonotypes that all four donors shared, non-shared clonotypes had lower generation probabilities.

Regarding this clone: Its antigen is unknown.

The table came from immunoSEQ multiplex PCR; TCRdb's copy has only in-frame clones and leaves some out. The sample has approximately 710,000 clones, 90% seen once. This CDR3 contains 12 residues. Germline V CDR1 and CDR2: ENHRY, SYGVKD. V was trimmed by 6 bases and J by 5 bases, leaving 10 bases between them. This receptor was taken from a young man in good health. Some clones in this sample may be carry-over from other donors' samples. Sequences were obtained from memory CD8+ T cells from PBMCs. Subset noted: CD45RO+ cells pooled with CCR7-negative TemRA cells. This rearrangement joins TRBV10-3 to TRBJ1-1; D is unclear. The CDR3 DNA sequence: TGTGCCATCAGCCCCAGTAAAACTGAAGCTTTCTTT. It translates to CAISPSKTEAFF.